A selection of T cell receptor beta chains follows, all from one sample in a study of tumor and adjacent non-tumor tissue in lung cancer. MiXCR, run by TCRdb on the multiplex PCR reads, gives a single entry per CDR3 protein. The table lists over 110,000 distinct CDR3 sequences, around 67% of them singletons. Sequencing used lung tumor tissue. The receptors here all came from a man in his sixties with small cell lung cancer. CDR3s include the opening cysteine and the closing phenylalanine or tryptophan. A D gene is named only where the DNA matches it firmly.

D,V,CDR3
-,TRBV5-6,CASSLDLDFNYNEQFF
-,TRBV7-2,CASSSPTGANVLTF
-,TRBV28,CASRLLQSSSNEQFF
-,TRBV4-2,CASSQAGAEGGDQPQHF
-,TRBV5-6,CSSSSPVGSGIETQYF
TRBD1,TRBV6-5,CASRTRGVNTEAFF
-,TRBV20-1,CNARVVGTEAFF
TRBD2,TRBV11-2,CANSLTLTSGYSEQFF
-,TRBV12-5,CASGPWGGYTF
TRBD2,TRBV6-5,CTSSPLAGGINDEQFF
-,TRBV11-2,CTSSLEGGPGELFF
-,TRBV6-6,CASRIDSYTEAFF
-,TRBV28,CASSLVSIYQPQHF
-,TRBV4-1,CASSQDQRFYGYTF
-,TRBV11-3,CASSLYHKRDNEQFF
TRBD2,TRBV11-2,CASSLEGVSGIINF
TRBD1,TRBV5-5,CASSWTGGLYEQYF
TRBD2,TRBV11-2,CVSSGSGNIGELFF
TRBD2,TRBV11-2,CVSTSESLAGYNEQFF
-,TRBV11-3,CASSLGVTYNGQFF
-,TRBV6-5,CASSLCPNYGYTF
-,TRBV7-3,CASSRVGAGVTGKSYNEQFF
-,TRBV11-2,CASSSYRTANTQCF
-,TRBV20-1,CSARRTASNQHQHF
TRBD1,TRBV4-1,CASSAETGAQETQYF
-,TRBV11-2,CVSSRGELRDSKAFF
TRBD2,TRBV5-6,CASSPGGTSGRNEQFF
-,TRBV4-1,CANSGDTIYF
TRBD1,TRBV29-1,CSVRQGNTGELFF
-,TRBV5-4,CASGPETIRRVTDAFF
-,TRBV29-1,CSVGAPGVSYEQYF
-,TRBV20-1,CSVRDLLEPSSYELYF
-,TRBV20-1,CSASRQESSYNEHSF
-,TRBV11-3,CASSAQRGSQETQYF
TRBD1,TRBV4-1,CASSPGGQGAGDYTF
TRBD1,TRBV6-1,CASQRQGSNYCYTF
-,TRBV6-2/TRBV6-3,CASRMGGSSYGYTF